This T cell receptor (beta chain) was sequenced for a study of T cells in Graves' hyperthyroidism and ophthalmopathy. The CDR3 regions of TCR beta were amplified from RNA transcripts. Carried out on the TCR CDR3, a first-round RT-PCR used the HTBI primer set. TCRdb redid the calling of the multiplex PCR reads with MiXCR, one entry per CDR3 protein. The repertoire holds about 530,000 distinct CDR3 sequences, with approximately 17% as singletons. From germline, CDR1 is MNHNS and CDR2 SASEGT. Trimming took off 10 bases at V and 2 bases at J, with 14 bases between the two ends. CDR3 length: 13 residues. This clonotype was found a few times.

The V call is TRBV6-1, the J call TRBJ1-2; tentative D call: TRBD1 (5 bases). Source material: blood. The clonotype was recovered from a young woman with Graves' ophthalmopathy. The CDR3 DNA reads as TGTGCCACCAATCAAGGGACCAACTATGGCTACACCTTC. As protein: CATNQGTNYGYTF.